This T cell receptor beta chain was captured by sequencing in a study of a mutant IDH1 vaccine in newly diagnosed glioma. Looking at the study overall: Patients were pretreated with radiotherapy, temozolomide, or both, mostly both.

Remarks on this clone: The antigen is unknown.

This CDR3 is built from 16 residues. Germline CDR1 is SGHDN and CDR2 is FVKESK. V lost 5 bases and J lost 0, with 17 bases in between. Time point denoted: week 23, last vaccination. The investigators gave 300 ug of mutant IDH1 20-mer peptide in each vaccine dose, together with topical imiquimod. Measured with immunoSEQ multiplex PCR; TCRdb has only the in-frame clones, and not every one. The sample records 50,000 to 85,000 clones, roughly 84% being singletons. The sequence was collected from a young man with glioma. The genes are TRBV14 and TRBJ2-7; maybe TRBD2 (6 bases). The sequencing used PBMCs, collected from a glioma patient whose treatment included an IDH1 peptide vaccine. CDR3 DNA sequence: TGTGCCAGCAGCGGTCGCGCGGGACTGCTCTCCTACGAGCAGTACTTC. Encoded protein: CASSGRAGLLSYEQYF.